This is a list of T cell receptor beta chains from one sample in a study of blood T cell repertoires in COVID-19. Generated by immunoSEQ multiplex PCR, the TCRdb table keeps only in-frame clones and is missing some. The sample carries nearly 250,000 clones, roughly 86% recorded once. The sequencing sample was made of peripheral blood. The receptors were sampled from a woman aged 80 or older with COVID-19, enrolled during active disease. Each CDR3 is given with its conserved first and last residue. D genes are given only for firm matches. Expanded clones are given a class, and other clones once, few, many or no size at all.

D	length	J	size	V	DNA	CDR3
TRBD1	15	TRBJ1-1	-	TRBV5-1	TGCGCCAGCAGCACCCGGACAGGGGGCAGCGGTGAAGCTTTCTTT	CASSTRTGGSGEAFF
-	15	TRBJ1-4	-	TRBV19	TGTGCCAGTACCATCTGGGCATCAACTAATGAAAAACTGTTTTTT	CASTIWASTNEKLFF
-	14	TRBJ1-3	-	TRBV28	TGTGCCAGCAGCCGGGACACCACTGGAAACACCATATATTTT	CASSRDTTGNTIYF
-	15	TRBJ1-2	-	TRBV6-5	TGTGCCAGCAGTCCGTCAGGGGCCGGAACCTATGGCTACACCTTC	CASSPSGAGTYGYTF
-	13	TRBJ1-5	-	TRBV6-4	TGTGCCAGCAGTGAGCAGAAGAATCAGCCCCAGCATTTT	CASSEQKNQPQHF
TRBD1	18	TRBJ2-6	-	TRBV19	TGTGCCAGTAGTATCCCTAGACAGGGGGCTCCTGGGGCCAACGTCCTGACTTTC	CASSIPRQGAPGANVLTF
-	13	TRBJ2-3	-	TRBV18	TGTGCCAGCTCACGCGGTCCCACAGATACGCAGTATTTT	CASSRGPTDTQYF
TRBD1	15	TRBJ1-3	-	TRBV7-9	TGTGCCAGCAGCGGACCCGGGACAGGGAGGAACACCATATATTTT	CASSGPGTGRNTIYF
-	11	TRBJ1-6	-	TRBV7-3	TGTGCCAGCCTTCTTCGGAGGGCCCTCCACTTT	CASLLRRALHF
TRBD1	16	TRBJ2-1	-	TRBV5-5	TGTGCCAGCAGCTTGGAAGGGACAGGGTCCTACAATGAGCAGTTCTTC	CASSLEGTGSYNEQFF
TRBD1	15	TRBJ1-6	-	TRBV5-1	TGCGCCAGCAGCGGCTCGACAGGGGAGAATTCACCCCTCCACTTT	CASSGSTGENSPLHF
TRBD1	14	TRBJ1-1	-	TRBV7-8	TGTGCCAGCAGCCCGGGACAGGCGAACACTGAAGCTTTCTTT	CASSPGQANTEAFF
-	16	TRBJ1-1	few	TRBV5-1	TGCGCCAGCAGCTTGGTCGGGGGGCGCTGGGGCACTGAAGCTTTCTTT	CASSLVGGRWGTEAFF
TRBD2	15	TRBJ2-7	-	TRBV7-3	TGTGCCAGCAGCTCTTCGGGGGGGCGAGGTTACGAGCAGTACTTC	CASSSSGGRGYEQYF
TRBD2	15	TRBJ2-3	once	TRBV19	TGTGCCAGTCGGCCCGGGGGGGCCTTGGAAGATACGCAGTATTTT	CASRPGGALEDTQYF
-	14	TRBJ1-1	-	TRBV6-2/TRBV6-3	TGTGCCAGCAGTTACAAGGGGACTAACACTGAAGCTTTCTTT	CASSYKGTNTEAFF
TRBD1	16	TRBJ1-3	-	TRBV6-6	TGTGCCAGCAGTTATTCAACAGGGGAAAAGAGGAACACCATATATTTT	CASSYSTGEKRNTIYF
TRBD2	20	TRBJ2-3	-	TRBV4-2	TGTGCCAGCAGCCAAGCTGTAGCGGGGGGGCGGGTGTCAAGCACAGATACGCAGTATTTT	CASSQAVAGGRVSSTDTQYF
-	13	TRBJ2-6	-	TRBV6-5	TGTGCCACCCGTAACTCTGGGGCCAACGTCCTGACTTTC	CATRNSGANVLTF
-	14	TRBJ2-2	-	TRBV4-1	TGCGCCAGCAGCCAAGTCGGGAACCGCCGGGAGCTGTTTTTT	CASSQVGNRRELFF
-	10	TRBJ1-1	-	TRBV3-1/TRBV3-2	TGTGCCAGCAGCCAGGGGACAACTTTCTTT	CASSQGTTFF
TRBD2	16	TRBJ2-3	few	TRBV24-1	TGTGCCACCAGTGGGGAGCGGGGGTATAACACAGATACGCAGTATTTT	CATSGERGYNTDTQYF
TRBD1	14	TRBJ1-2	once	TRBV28	TGTGCCAGCAGTCCTCCGGGACAGAACTATGGCTACACCTTC	CASSPPGQNYGYTF
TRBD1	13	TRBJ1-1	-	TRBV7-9	TGTGCCAGCAGCTTAGGGGACAGCACTGAAGCTTTCTTT	CASSLGDSTEAFF
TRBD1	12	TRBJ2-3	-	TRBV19	TGTGCCAGTAGTACCCTACAGGGGACGCAGTATTTT	CASSTLQGTQYF
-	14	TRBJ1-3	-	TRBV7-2	TGTGCCAGCAGCCCCAAGGGGTCTGGAAACACCATATATTTT	CASSPKGSGNTIYF
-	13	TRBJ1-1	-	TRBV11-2	TGTGCCAGCAATGTGGGGCAGGGGTTAGGAGCTTTCTTT	CASNVGQGLGAFF
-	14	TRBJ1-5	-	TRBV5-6	TGTGCCAGCAGCTTCAGGGGTGGGAATCAGCCCCAGCATTTT	CASSFRGGNQPQHF
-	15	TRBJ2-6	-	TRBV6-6	TGTGCCAGCACCCTAGGGGGTACCGGGGCCAACGTCCTGACTTTC	CASTLGGTGANVLTF
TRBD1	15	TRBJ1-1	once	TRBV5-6	TGTGCCAGCAGCGCGCGATCGACAGGGGGCAACGAAGCTTTCTTT	CASSARSTGGNEAFF
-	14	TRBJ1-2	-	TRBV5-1	TGCGCCAGCAGCTTGGCGGCGGCATACTATGGCTACACCTTC	CASSLAAAYYGYTF
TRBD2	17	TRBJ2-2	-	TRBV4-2	TGTGCCAGCAGCCAGTTTAGCGGGGGGGCCGATACCGGGGAGCTGTTTTTT	CASSQFSGGADTGELFF
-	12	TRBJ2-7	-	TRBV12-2	TGTGCAAGTCGCTCCCGGGGCTACGAGCAGTACTTC	CASRSRGYEQYF
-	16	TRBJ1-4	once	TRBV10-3	TGTGCCATCAGTGTAGGCGGGGGGGGAACTAATGAAAAACTGTTTTTT	CAISVGGGGTNEKLFF
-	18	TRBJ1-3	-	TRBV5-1	TGCGCCAGCAATCCTTCGGGGTCAGCGATTGACTCTGGAAACACCATATATTTT	CASNPSGSAIDSGNTIYF
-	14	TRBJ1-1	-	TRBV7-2	TGTGCCAGCAGCAACAGGAACATGAACACTGAAGCTTTCTTT	CASSNRNMNTEAFF
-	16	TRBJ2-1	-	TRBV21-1	TGTGCCAGCAGCAGGTCCGGGACAGGGGACCCCAATGAGCAGTTCTTC	CASSRSGTGDPNEQFF
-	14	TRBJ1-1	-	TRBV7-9	TGTGCCAGCAGCTTCGACGACTTCAACACTGAAGCTTTCTTT	CASSFDDFNTEAFF
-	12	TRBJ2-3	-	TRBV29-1	TGCAGCGTTGATGGGGGGACAGATACGCAGTATTTT	CSVDGGTDTQYF
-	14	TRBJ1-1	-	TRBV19	TGTGCCAGTAGTCCCGGACAAGCCTACACTGAAGCTTTCTTT	CASSPGQAYTEAFF
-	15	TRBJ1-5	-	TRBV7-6	TGTGCCAGCAGCTTATACCAGGGTAGCAATCAGCCCCAGCATTTT	CASSLYQGSNQPQHF
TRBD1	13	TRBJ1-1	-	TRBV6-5	TGTGCCAGCAGGTATGGACAGGGCACTGAAGCTTTCTTT	CASRYGQGTEAFF
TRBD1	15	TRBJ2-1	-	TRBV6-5	TGTGCCAGCAGGCGGACAGGGGGCTCCTACAATGAGCAGTTCTTC	CASRRTGGSYNEQFF
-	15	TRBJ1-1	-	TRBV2	TGTGCCAGCAGGCAAACCTCCACCAGTCCAAGAGGAGCTTTCTTT	CASRQTSTSPRGAFF
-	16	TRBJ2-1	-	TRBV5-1	TGCGCCAGCAGCTCTAAGACAGGTGGATCCTACAATGAGCAGTTCTTC	CASSSKTGGSYNEQFF
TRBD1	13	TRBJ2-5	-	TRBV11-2	TGTGCCAGCAGCCTGGACAGGGAAGAGACCCAGTACTTC	CASSLDREETQYF
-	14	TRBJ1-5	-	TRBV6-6	TGTGCCAGCAGTTACTCGTCAGATGATCAGCCCCAGCATTTT	CASSYSSDDQPQHF
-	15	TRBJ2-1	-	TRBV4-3	TGCGCCAGCAGCCAAGGGGGGGAATCCTACAATGAGCAGTTCTTC	CASSQGGESYNEQFF
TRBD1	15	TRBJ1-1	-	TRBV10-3	TGTGCCATCAGAGCAACCGGGACAGGGCTGACTGAAGCTTTCTTT	CAIRATGTGLTEAFF
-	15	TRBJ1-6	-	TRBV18	TGTGCCAGCTCACCTACAGGGTTGAAGGGTTCACCCCTCCACTTT	CASSPTGLKGSPLHF
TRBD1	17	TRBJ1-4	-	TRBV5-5	TGTGCCAGCAGCCCAGGGGGCGCAGCAGCAACTAATGAAAAACTGTTTTTT	CASSPGGAAATNEKLFF
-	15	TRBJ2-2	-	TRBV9	TGTGCCAGCAGCGTAGGCCAGATGAACACCGGGGAGCTGTTTTTT	CASSVGQMNTGELFF